These T cell receptor beta chains were read from a single sample in a study of cytomegalovirus exposure and HLA in healthy donors. Repertoires were generated with immunoSEQ multiplex PCR, while TCRdb's copy carries only in-frame clones and drops some. This sample carries about 210,000 clones, about 80% of them seen once, and the ten largest clones take roughly 13%. The sequenced sample was PBMCs. The source is a woman between 25 and 40 years old in good health and CMV-seropositive. Each CDR3 is given with its conserved first and last residue. Each record gives: V gene, clone size, J gene, D gene, CDR3 DNA, CDR3 protein. A D gene is named only where the DNA matches it firmly. Size is stated for part of the rows, as once, few or many counts, or as a class when the clone is expanded.

V gene: TRBV9; clone size: NA; J gene: TRBJ1-2; D gene: NA; CDR3 DNA: TGTGCCAGCAGCGTAGCTCGAGACACTTCCTATGGCTACACCTTC; CDR3 protein: CASSVARDTSYGYTF
V gene: TRBV6-1; clone size: once; J gene: TRBJ2-7; D gene: TRBD2; CDR3 DNA: TGTGCCAGCAGTGAAGCGCCTAGCGGGAGCTACGAGCAGTACTTC; CDR3 protein: CASSEAPSGSYEQYF
V gene: TRBV5-1; clone size: once; J gene: TRBJ2-1; D gene: NA; CDR3 DNA: TGCGCCAGCAGCTTGCTTACGGGCGGGGACAATGAGCAGTTCTTC; CDR3 protein: CASSLLTGGDNEQFF
V gene: TRBV4-2; clone size: few; J gene: TRBJ1-1; D gene: NA; CDR3 DNA: TGTGCCAGCAGCGAAGCCGGGAAGTTCGTCACTGAAGCTTTCTTT; CDR3 protein: CASSEAGKFVTEAFF
V gene: TRBV11-2; clone size: NA; J gene: TRBJ2-7; D gene: TRBD2; CDR3 DNA: TGTGCCAGCAGCTTAGTGACTAGCGGGGGGAACGAGCAGTACTTC; CDR3 protein: CASSLVTSGGNEQYF
V gene: TRBV5-1; clone size: NA; J gene: TRBJ1-1; D gene: NA; CDR3 DNA: TGCGCCAGCAGCTGGCGGGAGGGTACTGAAGCTTTCTTT; CDR3 protein: CASSWREGTEAFF
V gene: TRBV7-9; clone size: NA; J gene: TRBJ2-3; D gene: TRBD2; CDR3 DNA: TGTGCCAGCAGCTTAGCAGTGACTAGCGGGGTGGTGCAGTATTTT; CDR3 protein: CASSLAVTSGVVQYF
V gene: TRBV5-1; clone size: NA; J gene: TRBJ1-6; D gene: NA; CDR3 DNA: TGCGCCAGCAGCTTGACGGTTCAGGCGTGGAATTCACCCCTCCACTTT; CDR3 protein: CASSLTVQAWNSPLHF
V gene: TRBV10-3; clone size: NA; J gene: TRBJ2-7; D gene: TRBD2; CDR3 DNA: TGTGCCAGCACGGGACTAGCGGGGGGTTCCTACGAGCAGTACTTC; CDR3 protein: CASTGLAGGSYEQYF
V gene: TRBV11-2; clone size: once; J gene: TRBJ2-7; D gene: NA; CDR3 DNA: TGTGCCAGCACCCGCACAGCAGCTTCCTACGAGCAGTACTTC; CDR3 protein: CASTRTAASYEQYF
V gene: TRBV5-1; clone size: NA; J gene: TRBJ1-1; D gene: NA; CDR3 DNA: TGCGCCAGCAGCTATCGGACAGCGAACACTGAAGCTTTCTTT; CDR3 protein: CASSYRTANTEAFF
V gene: TRBV28; clone size: few; J gene: TRBJ2-1; D gene: NA; CDR3 DNA: TGTGCCAGCAGTTTAAGCGGGCCAGGGTACAATGAGCAGTTCTTC; CDR3 protein: CASSLSGPGYNEQFF
V gene: TRBV28; clone size: few; J gene: TRBJ1-2; D gene: TRBD1; CDR3 DNA: TGTGCCAGCAGTGAGGACAGGGAAGCGAACTATGGCTACACCTTC; CDR3 protein: CASSEDREANYGYTF
V gene: TRBV18; clone size: NA; J gene: TRBJ1-2; D gene: NA; CDR3 DNA: TGTGCCAGCTCACCACTGCGCAGGTTCTATGGCTACACCTTC; CDR3 protein: CASSPLRRFYGYTF
V gene: TRBV7-9; clone size: NA; J gene: TRBJ2-2; D gene: TRBD1; CDR3 DNA: TGTGCCAGCATTGACAGGGTTCACACCGGGGAGCTGTTTTTT; CDR3 protein: CASIDRVHTGELFF
V gene: TRBV28; clone size: few; J gene: TRBJ1-2; D gene: TRBD1; CDR3 DNA: TGTGCCAGCAGACTCCCAGCAGGGGGCCCGAGGAGCTACACCTTC; CDR3 protein: CASRLPAGGPRSYTF
V gene: TRBV4-1; clone size: NA; J gene: TRBJ2-4; D gene: TRBD2; CDR3 DNA: TGCGCCAGCAGCCCACCGGGGGGACTAGCGGGGCCCCTAGCCAAAAACATTCAGTACTTC; CDR3 protein: CASSPPGGLAGPLAKNIQYF
V gene: TRBV19; clone size: NA; J gene: TRBJ1-2; D gene: NA; CDR3 DNA: TGTGCCAGTAGTCCAGGGACTCAGAACTATGGCTACACCTTC; CDR3 protein: CASSPGTQNYGYTF
V gene: TRBV19; clone size: NA; J gene: TRBJ1-1; D gene: TRBD1; CDR3 DNA: TGTGCCAGTAGTAGGACAGGGGGCATGGAGGAAGCTTTCTTT; CDR3 protein: CASSRTGGMEEAFF
V gene: TRBV25-1; clone size: many; J gene: TRBJ1-4; D gene: NA; CDR3 DNA: TGTGCCAGCAGTGAATCGGTTTTTAATGAAAAACTGTTTTTT; CDR3 protein: CASSESVFNEKLFF
V gene: TRBV28; clone size: few; J gene: TRBJ2-2; D gene: NA; CDR3 DNA: TGTGCCAGCAGTTTATGGCCGGTCCCCCGGGACACCGGGGAGCTGTTTTTT; CDR3 protein: CASSLWPVPRDTGELFF
V gene: TRBV7-8; clone size: NA; J gene: TRBJ1-4; D gene: TRBD1; CDR3 DNA: TGTGCCAGCAGCCCCGGACAGGGCCCAACTAATGAAAAACTGTTTTTT; CDR3 protein: CASSPGQGPTNEKLFF
V gene: TRBV7-2; clone size: once; J gene: TRBJ2-7; D gene: TRBD2; CDR3 DNA: TGTGCCAGCAGCTTATTGGTAGCGGGAGGAACCTACGAGCAGTACTTC; CDR3 protein: CASSLLVAGGTYEQYF
V gene: TRBV27; clone size: NA; J gene: TRBJ2-7; D gene: TRBD1; CDR3 DNA: TGTGCCAGCACTTCGACAGGGGGCAGGTACGAGCAGTACTTC; CDR3 protein: CASTSTGGRYEQYF
V gene: TRBV4-3; clone size: NA; J gene: TRBJ2-7; D gene: NA; CDR3 DNA: TGCGCCAGCGTCTCGGGAGTTCCACCCTACGAGCAGTACTTC; CDR3 protein: CASVSGVPPYEQYF
V gene: TRBV2; clone size: NA; J gene: TRBJ1-2; D gene: TRBD1; CDR3 DNA: TGTGCCAGCTTTGAGAGGGGGCTTGGCTACACCTTC; CDR3 protein: CASFERGLGYTF
V gene: TRBV5-6; clone size: NA; J gene: TRBJ2-3; D gene: NA; CDR3 DNA: TGTGCCAGCAGCCTATCGGGACTGTCTAGCACAGATACGCAGTATTTT; CDR3 protein: CASSLSGLSSTDTQYF
V gene: TRBV5-1; clone size: NA; J gene: TRBJ2-7; D gene: TRBD1; CDR3 DNA: TGCGCCAGCAGCTTAGAAGGGACAGGGTTCTACGAGCAGTACTTC; CDR3 protein: CASSLEGTGFYEQYF
V gene: TRBV10-3; clone size: NA; J gene: TRBJ2-3; D gene: TRBD1; CDR3 DNA: TGTGCCATCAGTGAACGGACAGGGAGCTATACGCAGTATTTT; CDR3 protein: CAISERTGSYTQYF
V gene: TRBV19; clone size: NA; J gene: TRBJ1-1; D gene: TRBD1; CDR3 DNA: TGTGCCAGTACCCCGGACAGGCCGATGAACACTGAAGCTTTCTTT; CDR3 protein: CASTPDRPMNTEAFF
V gene: TRBV5-1; clone size: NA; J gene: TRBJ2-3; D gene: TRBD2; CDR3 DNA: TGCGCCAGCAGCGCACCGATGCTAGCGGGGCCGGGTACGCAGTATTTT; CDR3 protein: CASSAPMLAGPGTQYF
V gene: TRBV7-3; clone size: once; J gene: TRBJ1-2; D gene: TRBD1; CDR3 DNA: TGTGCCAGCAGCTACGGGACAGGGGTGGGCTACACCTTC; CDR3 protein: CASSYGTGVGYTF
V gene: TRBV6-6; clone size: NA; J gene: TRBJ1-5; D gene: NA; CDR3 DNA: TGTGCCAGCAGTCAGGGACTTGGCGGGAGCAATCAGCCCCAGCATTTT; CDR3 protein: CASSQGLGGSNQPQHF
V gene: TRBV5-4; clone size: few; J gene: TRBJ2-2; D gene: TRBD2; CDR3 DNA: TGTGCCAGCAGCTTGTTACTAGCGGGGGGGATAAGGACCGGGGAGCTGTTTTTT; CDR3 protein: CASSLLLAGGIRTGELFF
V gene: TRBV6-6; clone size: NA; J gene: TRBJ1-1; D gene: NA; CDR3 DNA: TGTGCCAGCAGTTATAACGGGGTCGGGTTGAACACTGAAGCTTTCTTT; CDR3 protein: CASSYNGVGLNTEAFF
V gene: TRBV6-5; clone size: NA; J gene: TRBJ1-6; D gene: TRBD1; CDR3 DNA: TGTGCCAGCACGTACAGGGGTAATTCACCCCTCCACTTT; CDR3 protein: CASTYRGNSPLHF
V gene: TRBV5-6; clone size: NA; J gene: TRBJ1-2; D gene: NA; CDR3 DNA: TGTGCCAGCAGCTTGGACAGTCGGGGCTACACCTTC; CDR3 protein: CASSLDSRGYTF
V gene: TRBV4-2; clone size: NA; J gene: TRBJ2-3; D gene: NA; CDR3 DNA: TGTGCCAGCAGCCGGAGTGCGGATACGCAGTATTTT; CDR3 protein: CASSRSADTQYF
V gene: TRBV1; clone size: NA; J gene: TRBJ1-1; D gene: NA; CDR3 DNA: TGCACCAGCAGCCAGAAACAGGGAAAGGTCTTCTCTGAAGCTTTCTTT; CDR3 protein: CTSSQKQGKVFSEAFF
V gene: TRBV2; clone size: once; J gene: TRBJ1-5; D gene: TRBD1; CDR3 DNA: TGTGCCAGCCGACAGGGCTGGAGCAATCAGCCCCAGCATTTT; CDR3 protein: CASRQGWSNQPQHF
V gene: TRBV6-1; clone size: NA; J gene: TRBJ2-7; D gene: NA; CDR3 DNA: TGTGCCAGCAGTGAAGCAGGCGACAGTATCTACGAGCAGTACTTC; CDR3 protein: CASSEAGDSIYEQYF
V gene: TRBV7-2; clone size: NA; J gene: TRBJ2-5; D gene: TRBD2; CDR3 DNA: TGTGCCAGCAGCTTCTACGGACTAGCGGGGGTCGGCGAGACCCAGTACTTC; CDR3 protein: CASSFYGLAGVGETQYF
V gene: TRBV2; clone size: NA; J gene: TRBJ1-2; D gene: NA; CDR3 DNA: TGTGCCACGAGTCCAACGGGGAACTATGGCTACACCTTC; CDR3 protein: CATSPTGNYGYTF
V gene: TRBV28; clone size: NA; J gene: TRBJ1-5; D gene: NA; CDR3 DNA: TGTGCCAGCAGGGGTACAGGGTTTGGCAATCAGCCCCAGCATTTT; CDR3 protein: CASRGTGFGNQPQHF
V gene: TRBV7-9; clone size: NA; J gene: TRBJ2-5; D gene: TRBD2; CDR3 DNA: TGTGCGGCCCAGGCGGGAGTGGGGGAGACCCAGTACTTC; CDR3 protein: CAAQAGVGETQYF
V gene: TRBV4-2; clone size: NA; J gene: TRBJ2-1; D gene: NA; CDR3 DNA: TGTGCCAGCAGCTTTACCGACAGCTCCTACAATGAGCAGTTCTTC; CDR3 protein: CASSFTDSSYNEQFF
V gene: TRBV30; clone size: NA; J gene: TRBJ1-2; D gene: NA; CDR3 DNA: TGTGCCTGGAGCGCAAACCCACAGGGTGGCTACACCTTC; CDR3 protein: CAWSANPQGGYTF
V gene: TRBV28; clone size: NA; J gene: TRBJ2-7; D gene: NA; CDR3 DNA: TGTGCCAGCAGCCCCGGGTACAGGGCCGAGCAGTACTTC; CDR3 protein: CASSPGYRAEQYF
V gene: TRBV19; clone size: NA; J gene: TRBJ2-7; D gene: TRBD1; CDR3 DNA: TGTGCCAGTAGCAAAGGGACAGGGTCGAACCACGAGCAGTACTTC; CDR3 protein: CASSKGTGSNHEQYF
V gene: TRBV7-8; clone size: NA; J gene: TRBJ2-1; D gene: TRBD1; CDR3 DNA: TGTGCCAGCAGCCCCGCGAGGACAGGGGTAAGGTCCTACAATGAGCAGTTCTTC; CDR3 protein: CASSPARTGVRSYNEQFF